The present TCR beta chain was sequenced within a study of cytomegalovirus exposure and HLA in healthy donors. On the study more broadly: Falling in the Caucasian-associated ancestry cluster were 81% of under 450 genotyped donors.

General study findings and limits: Differences between HLA loci emerged in a later analysis of TCR association rates, with DRB1 most and HLA-C fewest. Presence/absence analyses rested on an assumption that sequencing depth was roughly uniform across donors. Cytomegalovirus-associated status was assigned to some 180 TCR beta chains.

For this clone: Antigen: not known.

The CDR3 totals 17 residues. In germline, CDR1 is MNHEY, CDR2 SMNVEV (reference sequence). The primer mix had 60 Vbeta and 13 Jbeta primers. The repertoire was sequenced with immunoSEQ multiplex PCR; TCRdb's copy has only in-frame clones and lacks some. There are approximately 220,000 clones in the sample; around three quarters occur only once, and around 15% lies in the top ten. This receptor was identified in a middle-aged man in good health and CMV-seronegative. The sample consisted of PBMCs. The rearrangement joins TRBV27 to TRBJ2-5, with 11 positions matching TRBD2. TRBJ2-7 matches the DNA end more closely, so the J call is doubtful. The CDR3 DNA reads TGTGCCAGCAGTTTCGATAACCTAGCGGGAGGCCCTCTCGAGCAGTACTTC. This translates into CASSFDNLAGGPLEQYF.